This T cell receptor beta chain originates from a study of blood T cell repertoires in COVID-19. At the level of the study: There were acute and convalescent COVID-19 samples, and they came from the United States, Italy and Spain.

Sequencing used immunoSEQ multiplex PCR; TCRdb keeps in-frame clones, though not all of them. This table holds over 150,000 clones, approximately 85% found once. The CDR3 spans 10 residues. Trimming took 9 bases from V and 7 from J, leaving 9 bases between them. Germline V lookup: CDR1 SNHLY, CDR2 FYNNEI. The chain uses TRBV2 and TRBJ1-1; the D is unclear. This clonotype was sampled from a man in his forties who had recovered from COVID-19. Input material: PBMCs or T cells enriched from blood (not recorded which). CDR3 amino acids: CASVAFEAFF. The DNA for the CDR3 is TGTGCCAGTGTGGCATTTGAAGCTTTCTTT.